Each of the 20 T cell receptor beta chains below was sequenced from the same sample in a study of Graves' ophthalmopathy and Graves' hyperthyroidism. The sequenced template was RNA, covering the TCR beta CDR3 region. HTBI primers served in a first-round RT-PCR, which a second-round multiplex PCR followed. TCRdb used MiXCR to reprocess the multiplex PCR reads, holding one entry per CDR3 protein. The sample shows about 340,000 distinct CDR3 sequences, roughly a sixth of them seen only once. The specimen sequenced was peripheral blood. These receptors all stem from an adult man with Graves' ophthalmopathy.

The rearrangement joins TRBV20-1 to TRBJ2-7; D might be TRBD1 or TRBD2, each matching 6 bases. V was shortened by 8 bases and J by 3 bases, with 14 bases between the two germline ends. This CDR3 spans 12 amino acids. Germline CDR1 is DFQATT and CDR2 is SNEGSKA (reference sequence). CDR3 sequence: CSLWRDNYEQYF. The CDR3 region has the DNA TGCAGTTTGTGGAGGGACAACTACGAGCAGTACTTC.

This clonotype has a count of ten or more. The chain employs TRBV11-2 and TRBJ2-7, with 9 positions matching TRBD2. CDR3 length equals 17 residues. V lost 0 bases to trimming and J lost 0 bases; unmatched junction nucleotides: 6. The germline CDR1 and CDR2 sequences are SGHAT and FQNNGV. The CDR3 sequence: CASSLDRLAVSSYEQYF. For the CDR3, the DNA is TGTGCCAGCAGCTTAGATCGACTAGCGGTAAGCTCCTACGAGCAGTACTTC.

This clonotype was detected many times. J is TRBJ2-7 and V is TRBV5-1; D not certain. Germline V gene data show CDR1 as SGHRS and CDR2 as YFSETQ. CDR3 size: 13 residues. Trimming pared 5 bases from V and 6 bases from J, leaving 15 bases between. CDR3 in amino acids: CASSYAPSGEQYF. CDR3 in DNA: TGCGCCAGCAGTTACGCTCCCAGTGGCGAGCAGTACTTC.

There are many counts of this clonotype. The CDR3 reads CSARISYEQYF. The CDR3 bases are TGCAGCGCGAGGATCTCCTACGAGCAGTACTTC. The chain recombines TRBV29-1 with TRBJ2-7; D remains ambiguous. In germline, CDR1 is SQVTM, CDR2 ANQGSEA. V lost 7 bases and J 0 bases, leaving 7 bases between the germline ends. The CDR3 contains 11 residues.

The V call is TRBV5-5, the J call TRBJ2-7, with 10 bases aligning to TRBD1. V gave up 0 bases and J gave up 3 bases; unmatched junction bases: 3. CDR3 length equals 15 residues. Germline CDR1 and CDR2: SGHKS and YYEKEE (reference sequence). For the CDR3, the DNA is TGTGCCAGCAGCTTGGAGGGACAGGGGTACTACGAGCAGTACTTC. It yields the protein CASSLEGQGYYEQYF.

This clonotype was detected many times. CDR3 nucleotides: TGTGCCAGCAGTTCCCGGTCCGACGAGCAGTACTTC. The encoded protein is CASSSRSDEQYF. V is TRBV12-3 or TRBV12-4 and J is TRBJ2-7, with D unclear. This CDR3 contains 12 residues. The V end was cut by 4 bases, the J end by 5 bases, with 9 bases between.

This chain connects TRBV28 to TRBJ2-7, with 11 bases identical to TRBD1. V gave up 6 bases and J gave up 7 bases; unmatched junction bases: 8. CDR3 length: 14 amino acids. Germline CDR1 MDHEN, CDR2 SYDVKM. The CDR3 coding sequence is TGTGCCAGCAGCCAAGGGACAGGGGGGAGAGAGCAGTACTTC. It translates to CASSQGTGGREQYF.

The chain employs TRBV20-1 and TRBJ1-3; D is ambiguous. The germline CDR1 and CDR2 sequences are DFQATT and SNEGSKA (reference sequence). V gave up 3 bases and J gave up 4 bases, with 10 bases separating them. The CDR3 totals 13 residues. CDR3 nucleotide sequence: TGCAGTGCTAGTGGGAGCTACGGAAACACCATATATTTT. As protein: CSASGSYGNTIYF.

The chain is built from TRBV6-2 or TRBV6-3 and TRBJ1-1; TRBD1 aligns across 7 bases. There are 12 residues in the CDR3. J gave up 5 bases and V 6 bases, and 3 bases lay outside the gene matches. Germline CDR1 MNHEY, CDR2 SVGEGT. The CDR3 here is CASSWDRTEAFF. In nucleotides, the CDR3 is TGTGCCAGCAGCTGGGACAGAACTGAAGCTTTCTTT.

This clonotype was counted many times. The chain carries TRBV6-5 and TRBJ1-2; a possible D gene is TRBD1 (5 bases). CDR1 is MNHEY, CDR2 SVGAGI, per germline. The CDR3 contains 13 residues. The V and J ends lost 0 bases and 6 bases respectively, with 8 bases between them. The CDR3 reads CASSYSRGDGYTF. The CDR3, as DNA: TGTGCCAGCAGTTACTCAAGAGGGGATGGCTACACCTTC.

This clonotype has a handful of counts. The gene calls are TRBV18 and TRBJ1-1; 8 nucleotides line up with TRBD1. The junction had 5 bases not matched to a gene; V was cut back by 5 bases and J by 0 bases. Per germline, CDR1 KGHSH and CDR2 LQKENI. This CDR3 is built from 15 residues. The CDR3 nucleotides read TGTGCCAGCTCAGGATCGGGACAGGTGAACACTGAAGCTTTCTTT. Its protein product is CASSGSGQVNTEAFF.

The chain joins TRBV6-1 to TRBJ1-2; 7 positions agree with TRBD1. Per germline, CDR1 MNHNS and CDR2 SASEGT. The length of the CDR3 is 13 residues. V shed 7 bases, J shed 2 bases, and the junction held 4 bases outside the gene matches. CDR3 residues: CASTKTGNYGYTF. The CDR3 bases are TGTGCCAGCACCAAGACAGGGAACTATGGCTACACCTTC.

This clonotype was seen ten or more times. The chain uses TRBV20-1 and TRBJ1-5, with TRBD1 matching 7 bases. In germline, CDR1 is DFQATT, CDR2 SNEGSKA (reference sequence). This CDR3 is built from 15 residues. The trim removed 1 base at V and 4 bases at J, leaving 7 bases unmatched. DNA of the CDR3: TGCAGTGCTAGAGTAGCGGGGACAGCTAATCAGCCCCAGCATTTT. It is translated as CSARVAGTANQPQHF.

This clonotype was counted at least ten times. The J gene is TRBJ2-2, the V gene TRBV6-5; D remains ambiguous. V shed 3 bases and J shed 7 bases, with 6 bases lying between them. Germline CDR1 MNHEY, CDR2 SVGAGI. There are 12 residues in the CDR3. CDR3 DNA sequence: TGTGCCAGCAGTTATGGGTTCGGGGAGCTGTTTTTT. It encodes CASSYGFGELFF.

This clonotype was seen repeatedly, ten times or more. V and J are TRBV20-1 and TRBJ1-3, with D uncertain. Trimming took 3 bases from V and 4 from J, leaving 7 bases between them. This CDR3 comprises 12 residues. From germline, CDR1 is DFQATT and CDR2 SNEGSKA (reference sequence). The CDR3 DNA reads as TGCAGTGCTAGTCCGGGGGGAAACACCATATATTTT. It translates to CSASPGGNTIYF.

In its sample, this clonotype was seen a few times. The junction departs from the called germline gene at one end, perhaps through a read error. The chain combines TRBV12-3 or TRBV12-4 with TRBJ1-5; no clear D. The CDR3 covers 15 residues. CDR3 DNA: TGTGCCAGCAGTTTTAGACCGGGAAGTAATCAGCCCCAGCTTTTT. It encodes CASSFRPGSNQPQLF.

At least ten counts were recorded for this clonotype. The chain is built from TRBV7-2 and TRBJ2-5; D gene ambiguous. The CDR3 extends over 12 amino acids. The germline CDR1 and CDR2 sequences are SGHTA and FQGNSA. V was trimmed by 1 base and J by 7 bases, leaving 7 bases between them. CDR3 DNA sequence: TGTGCCAGCAGCTTAGAGGCCGGGACCCAGTACTTC. It codes for CASSLEAGTQYF.

This clonotype was picked up many times. J is TRBJ1-1 and V is TRBV7-2, with D hard to call. Germline V gives CDR1 SGHTA, CDR2 FQGNSA. V lost 5 bases, J lost 6 bases, and 13 bases lay in between. The CDR3 has 13 residues. CDR3 sequence (DNA): TGTGCCAGCAGCCCGTACAGTCTCCCTGAAGCTTTCTTT. Its protein is CASSPYSLPEAFF.

This clonotype was recorded many times. This chain uses TRBV6-5 with TRBJ2-5; D is unresolved. The CDR3 extends over 16 amino acids. The ends were cut back, 0 bases at V and 5 bases at J, with 16 bases in the middle. The germline V gene has CDR1 MNHEY and CDR2 SVGAGI. CDR3 bases: TGTGCCAGCAGTTACTCAAAAGGGTTGGGGTGGGAGACCCAGTACTTC. Its translation is CASSYSKGLGWETQYF.

This clonotype came up many times. V gene TRBV20-1 combines with J gene TRBJ1-5; D is perhaps TRBD1 (6 bases). V was cut by 0 bases and J by 1 base, with 13 bases left in between. The CDR3 runs 16 residues. Germline V gene data show CDR1 as DFQATT and CDR2 as SNEGSKA (reference sequence). The CDR3 nucleotides read TGCAGTGCTAGAGATCTCCAGGGGATCAGCAATCAGCCCCAGCATTTT. This gives the protein CSARDLQGISNQPQHF.